Below, 3 T cell receptor beta chains from the same sample are listed, as sequenced in a study of CD8 T cells in ankylosing spondylitis. One entry per CDR3 protein results from TCRdb running MiXCR on the 5' RACE reads. The sample lists more than 95,000 distinct CDR3 sequences; roughly 8.3% were seen once. Sequencing was performed on blood, either unsorted or a sorted T cell fraction (not recorded which). The receptors were gathered from a male donor with ankylosing spondylitis or in good health (not recorded which).

This clonotype was counted many times. The V and J genes are TRBV7-2 and TRBJ2-5; 12 bases line up with TRBD2. Germline values: CDR1 SGHTA, CDR2 FQGNSA. V shed 7 bases, J shed 7 bases, and the junction held 10 bases outside the gene matches. The CDR3 runs 15 residues. Here the CDR3 reads CASTLGLAGSGTQYF. For the CDR3, the DNA is TGTGCCAGCACCCTCGGACTAGCGGGGAGCGGGACCCAGTACTTC.

In this sample, this clonotype turned up many times. This sequence joins TRBV9 and TRBJ1-1; D not resolved. The germline V gene has CDR1 SGDLS and CDR2 YYNGEE. The CDR3 extends over 14 amino acids. The V end was cut by 0 bases, the J end by 6 bases, with 12 bases between. The CDR3 bases are TGTGCCAGCAGCGTAGGGGCGGAGCGGGCTGAAGCTTTCTTT. It is translated as CASSVGAERAEAFF.

This clonotype was recorded many times. The rearrangement uses TRBV29-1 and TRBJ2-7, with TRBD2 matching over 7 bases. Germline V lookup: CDR1 SQVTM, CDR2 ANQGSEA. The CDR3 is 14 residues long. The V segment lost 6 bases and the J segment 1 base; nucleotides outside the gene matches: 9. The DNA for the CDR3 is TGCAGCGTCCGGGGAGGGACTCCGTCCTACGAGCAGTACTTC. Translating it yields CSVRGGTPSYEQYF.